The sequence of this TCR beta chain was determined in a study of T-cell reconstitution after alpha-beta-depleted transplantation in children. Findings and limits, study-wide: The main origin of T-cell counts and diversity one year after transplant was newly produced T cells.

This CDR3 contains 15 residues. Per the germline V gene, CDR1 is SGDLS and CDR2 is YYNGEE. V lost 5 bases and J lost 0, with 12 bases in between. Construction of the TCRbeta library involved unique molecular identifiers. TCRdb re-analysed the PCR reads in MiXCR, keeping a single row per CDR3 protein. The sample consists of about 580,000 distinct CDR3 sequences, more than 20% of them appearing once. There are a few counts of this clonotype. Its antigen is still unknown. The chain couples TRBV9 to TRBJ2-1; D ambiguous. The receptor comes from a boy younger than two who had a stem cell transplant for acute myeloid leukemia, so the T cells may come from the graft donor. The sequenced sample was PBMCs, mostly from graft donor cells, obtained 360 days after TCRalphabeta/CD19-depleted stem cell transplant. In DNA, the CDR3 is TGTGCCAGCAGGGACGTAGCCTCCTCCTACAATGAGCAGTTCTTC. Translation gives CASRDVASSYNEQFF.